This T cell receptor (beta chain) was obtained from a study of human thymus T cells. Study results and limitations: Repertoires from thymus and blood appeared to show biased V and J gene usage.

Germline CDR1 and CDR2: ENHRY and SYGVKD. Trimming left V 0 bases short and J 3 bases short, with 8 bases between. The CDR3 has 14 residues. Generated by immunoSEQ multiplex PCR, the TCRdb table keeps only in-frame clones and is missing some. The sample holds about 78,000 clones, 90% to 98% seen once. In the case of this clone: Its specificity is not known.

Resections that were taken during corrective heart surgery supplied the thymus tissue. V usage is TRBV10-3 and J usage is TRBJ1-2; possible D gene TRBD1, 5 bases. The source is a boy under two years old with a congenital heart defect but otherwise immunologically healthy. Sequencing was carried out using thymus tissue. Written as DNA, the CDR3 is TGTGCCATCAGTGAGTCCCAGGGCTACTATGGCTACACCTTC. It specifies CAISESQGYYGYTF.